The 22 T cell receptor beta chains given below trace back to one sample, sequenced in a study of metastatic and nonmetastatic thyroid tumors. TCRdb reanalyzed the PCR reads with MiXCR. The data show more than 8,500 clones, 10% to 11% seen once. Each patient came to thyroid surgery without any prior treatment (of any kind). Material for sequencing was tumor tissue. These receptors all stem from a female donor with papillary thyroid cancer or a benign thyroid nodule (not recorded which). Some clones in this sample may be carry-over from other donors' samples.

By proportion, this clone is medium-sized (0.01 to 0.1%). The CDR3 sequence: CASSGRGLALETQYF. The CDR3 bases are TGTGCCAGCAGTGGGCGGGGGTTGGCATTGGAGACCCAGTACTTC. V gene TRBV28 combines with J gene TRBJ2-5; 7 positions match TRBD2. Trimming cost V 5 bases and J 5 bases; bases outside gene matches: 11. There are 15 residues in the CDR3. The V gene's germline CDR1 is MDHEN and CDR2 SYDVKM.

This clone came up many times. The gene calls are TRBV20-1 and TRBJ1-5, with 7 bases lining up with TRBD1. V trimming: 2 bases; J trimming: 6 bases; junction bases outside the gene matches: 7. CDR1 is DFQATT, CDR2 SNEGSKA, per germline (reference sequence). This CDR3 contains 14 residues. CDR3 DNA: TGCAGTGCTAGAAGGGGGCCCCCGAGTCAGCCCCAGCATTTT. Translation gives CSARRGPPSQPQHF.

In this sample, this clone is medium-sized. CDR3: CASSESSGGSYNEQFF. CDR3 coding DNA: TGCGCCAGCAGTGAGTCGTCGGGAGGATCCTACAATGAGCAGTTCTTC. This chain connects TRBV10-1 to TRBJ2-1, with 7 bases that match TRBD2. Germline assignment: CDR1 WNHNN and CDR2 SYGVQD (reference sequence). CDR3 length equals 16 residues. V shed 0 bases and J 1 base; nucleotides not matched to a gene: 3.

By share, this clone ranks as medium-sized (0.01 to 0.1%). This sequence joins TRBV6-5 and TRBJ1-6; D gene ambiguous. The CDR3 length is 13 residues. V lost 0 bases to trimming and J lost 9 bases, with 6 bases between them. CDR1 MNHEY and CDR2 SVGAGI come from the germline V gene. This chain's CDR3 is CASSYSRSSPLHF. CDR3 nucleotides: TGTGCCAGCAGTTACTCCAGAAGTTCACCCCTCCACTTT.

This clone was recorded many times. The gene calls are TRBV20-1 and TRBJ2-5; tentatively, D is TRBD1 or TRBD2 (5 bases each). This CDR3 has 14 residues. The germline CDR1 and CDR2 sequences are DFQATT and SNEGSKA (reference sequence). V lost 2 bases, J lost 2 bases, and 12 bases lay in between. The CDR3 nucleotides read TGCAGTGCTAGACTACCTGGGGGTCAAGAGACCCAGTACTTC. Translating it yields CSARLPGGQETQYF.

The sample holds many counts of this clone. The chain has TRBV5-1 and TRBJ1-1, with 8 bases lining up with TRBD1. This CDR3 has 13 amino acids. The trim removed 4 bases at V and 7 bases at J, leaving 6 bases unmatched. Germline V CDR1 and CDR2: SGHRS, YFSETQ. CDR3: CASSPTGGGEAFF. The CDR3 DNA is TGCGCCAGCAGCCCTACAGGGGGTGGTGAAGCTTTCTTT.

This clone occurred many times. The chain has TRBV2 and TRBJ2-1, with 8 bases lining up with TRBD1. The CDR3 contains 14 residues. The trim removed 4 bases at V and 7 bases at J, leaving 6 bases unmatched. Germline CDR1 SNHLY, CDR2 FYNNEI. The CDR3 reads CASSGWTGRNEQFF. CDR3 coding DNA: TGTGCCAGCAGTGGGTGGACAGGGAGGAATGAGCAGTTCTTC.

This clone occurred many times. CDR3 DNA sequence: TGCAGTGCTAACAGGGCGGGGGGCACTGAAGCTTTCTTT. Translated: CSANRAGGTEAFF. The chain joins TRBV20-1 to TRBJ1-1, with D possibly TRBD1 on 6 matching bases. The germline gives CDR1 DFQATT, CDR2 SNEGSKA (reference sequence). The CDR3 covers 13 residues. Trimming took off 4 bases at V and 4 bases at J, with 13 bases between the two ends.

The chain joins TRBV2 to TRBJ1-2; perhaps TRBD1 as D (6 bases). Per germline, CDR1 SNHLY and CDR2 FYNNEI. This CDR3 is built from 14 residues. V was shortened by 5 bases and J by 1 base, with 11 bases between the two germline ends. CDR3 region: CASSRGHLNYGYTF. CDR3 nucleotides: TGTGCCAGCAGTAGGGGACACCTTAACTATGGCTACACCTTC.

This clone was picked up many times. The chain joins TRBV3-1 to TRBJ1-1, with D tentatively TRBD1 (5 bases). Trimming removed 1 base from V and 3 bases from J, with 9 bases in between. CDR1 and CDR2 from the germline V gene are LGHDT and YNNKEL (reference sequence). This CDR3 region has 14 residues. The CDR3 DNA follows: TGTGCCAGCAGCCAAGCAGGGACGCACACTGAAGCTTTCTTT. Translated: CASSQAGTHTEAFF.

This clone has at least ten counts. The rearrangement joins TRBV4-1 to TRBJ1-1, with unresolved D. CDR1 MGHRA and CDR2 YSYEKL come from the germline V gene. V lost 1 base and J lost 2, with 14 bases in between. There are 16 residues in the CDR3. CDR3 protein: CASSQGRQKKNTEAFF. DNA of the CDR3: TGCGCCAGCAGCCAAGGACGGCAGAAAAAAAACACTGAAGCTTTCTTT.

This rearrangement joins TRBV20-1 to TRBJ2-1; 8 positions match TRBD2. Germline V gene lookup returns CDR1 DFQATT and CDR2 SNEGSKA (reference sequence). CDR3 length equals 13 residues. The V and J ends lost 6 bases and 8 bases, in that order; junction bases with no gene match: 9. The CDR3, as DNA: TGCAGTGCCGGCCCGGCGACTAGCGATGAGCAGTTCTTC. Its translation is CSAGPATSDEQFF.

The sample holds many counts of this clone. V usage is TRBV12-5 and J usage is TRBJ2-5, with 7 bases lining up with TRBD2. V shed 1 base, J shed 5 bases, and the junction held 16 bases outside the gene matches. The V gene's germline CDR1 is LGHNT and CDR2 FRNRAP. CDR3 length: 18 residues. The CDR3 protein is CASGLAGRGGVGRETQYF. Written as DNA, the CDR3 is TGTGCTAGTGGTTTGGCAGGGCGGGGAGGGGTCGGGAGGGAGACCCAGTACTTC.

The sample holds many counts of this clone. This rearrangement joins TRBV7-9 to TRBJ2-1; 8 bases match TRBD1. This CDR3 region has 14 residues. V lost 5 bases, J lost 8 bases, and 8 bases stayed unmatched. Germline V gene lookup returns CDR1 SEHNR and CDR2 FQNEAQ (reference sequence). The CDR3 coding sequence is TGTGCCAGCAGCCTCACAGGGGGTGTGGATGAGCAGTTCTTC. As protein: CASSLTGGVDEQFF.

The table lists this clone with many counts. The V gene is TRBV29-1, the J gene TRBJ2-7, with a possible D match to TRBD1 (6 bases). Germline V gene sequence: CDR1 SQVTM, CDR2 ANQGSEA. The V end was cut by 7 bases, the J end by 2 bases, with 15 bases between. The CDR3 consists of 13 residues. CDR3 protein: CSAFDRSTYEQYF. The CDR3 nucleotides read TGCAGCGCCTTTGACAGGTCCACCTACGAGCAGTACTTC.

This clone was recorded many times. The chain couples TRBV24-1 to TRBJ2-5, with TRBD1 identical over 8 bases. The junction had 3 bases not matched to a gene; V was cut back by 9 bases and J by 1 base. The CDR3 is 13 amino acids. Germline loops: CDR1 KGHDR, CDR2 SFDVKD. CDR3 nucleotides: TGTGCCACCGGGGGACAGGCCCAAGAGACCCAGTACTTC. It is translated as CATGGQAQETQYF.

This clone is categorized as medium-sized. The V call is TRBV2, the J call TRBJ1-6; 7 bases map to TRBD1. There are 15 residues in the CDR3. The junction had 6 bases not matched to a gene; V was cut back by 10 bases and J by 0 bases. CDR1 is SNHLY, CDR2 FYNNEI, per germline. The CDR3 region is CATQTGSSYNSPLHF. The CDR3 coding sequence is TGTGCCACCCAGACAGGGAGCTCCTATAATTCACCCCTCCACTTT.

This clone is medium-sized by share. V is TRBV19 and J is TRBJ1-2; D is perhaps TRBD1 (5 bases). The germline V gene has CDR1 LNHDA and CDR2 SQIVND (reference sequence). V lost 5 bases, J lost 7 bases, and 17 bases lay in between. The length of the CDR3 is 14 residues. This chain's CDR3 is CASSGTGQVSGYTF. As DNA, the CDR3 is TGTGCCAGTAGTGGAACCGGACAAGTCTCTGGCTACACCTTC. Combining the CDR3 with reference TRBV19 and TRBJ1-2 gives the whole variable domain DGGITQSPKYLFRKEGQNVTLSCEQNLNHDAMYWYRQDPGQGLRLIYYSQIVNDFQKGDIAEGYSVSREKKESFPLTVTSAQKNPTAFYLCASSGTGQVSGYTFGSGTRLTVV.

This clone showed up just a few times. V usage is TRBV28 and J usage is TRBJ2-7; TRBD1 might be the D (6 bases). CDR1 MDHEN and CDR2 SYDVKM come from the germline V gene. The CDR3 is made up of 16 amino acids. Trimming took off 3 bases at V and 3 bases at J, with 18 bases between the two ends. The CDR3 DNA reads TGTGCCAGCAGTTTGACAGGACACGGAACTCTCTACGAGCAGTACGTC. It translates to CASSLTGHGTLYEQYV.

This clone ranks as medium-sized. V usage is TRBV27 and J usage is TRBJ2-6; no clear D. Germline CDR1 and CDR2: MNHEY and SMNVEV (reference sequence). Trimming left V 2 bases short and J 0 bases short, with 5 bases between. This CDR3 has 15 residues. The CDR3 DNA reads as TGTGCCAGCAGTTTAAGGAGCTCTGGGGCCAACGTCCTGACTTTC. Amino acid sequence: CASSLRSSGANVLTF. Combining the CDR3 with reference TRBV27 and TRBJ2-6 gives the whole variable domain EAQVTQNPRYLITVTGKKLTVTCSQNMNHEYMSWYRQDPGLGLRQIYYSMNVEVTDKGDVPEGYKVSRKEKRNFPLILESPSPNQTSLYFCASSLRSSGANVLTFGAGSRLTVL.

In the case of this clone: A read error is possible here, since a much larger clone lies one base away. V gene TRBV3-1 combines with J gene TRBJ1-4, with a possible D match to TRBD1 (5 bases). Deletions cut 1 base from V and 0 bases from J, with 6 bases between. The CDR3 is 15 amino acids. Germline CDR1 LGHDT, CDR2 YNNKEL (reference sequence). CDR3 in amino acids: CASSQARATNEKLFF. The CDR3 nucleotides are TGTGCCAGCAGCCAAGCCAGGGCAACTAATGAAAAACTGTTTTTT. The whole variable domain, filled in from reference TRBV3-1 and TRBJ1-4, reads DTAVSQTPKYLVTQMGNDKSIKCEQNLGHDTMYWYKQDSKKFLKIMFSYNNKELIINETVPNRFSPKSPDKAHLNLHINSLELGDSAVYFCASSQARATNEKLFFGSGTQLSVL.

This clone has ten or more counts. The V and J genes are TRBV19 and TRBJ2-3, with TRBD2 as a possible D gene (6 bases). Looked up from germline, CDR1 is LNHDA and CDR2 is SQIVND (reference sequence). Between the trimmed V and J ends, which lost 4 bases and 1 base, there was a span of 6 bases. The CDR3 totals 13 residues. The DNA for the CDR3 is TGTGCCAGTAGTAGCGGGGGCACAGATACGCAGTATTTT. Translating gives CASSSGGTDTQYF.